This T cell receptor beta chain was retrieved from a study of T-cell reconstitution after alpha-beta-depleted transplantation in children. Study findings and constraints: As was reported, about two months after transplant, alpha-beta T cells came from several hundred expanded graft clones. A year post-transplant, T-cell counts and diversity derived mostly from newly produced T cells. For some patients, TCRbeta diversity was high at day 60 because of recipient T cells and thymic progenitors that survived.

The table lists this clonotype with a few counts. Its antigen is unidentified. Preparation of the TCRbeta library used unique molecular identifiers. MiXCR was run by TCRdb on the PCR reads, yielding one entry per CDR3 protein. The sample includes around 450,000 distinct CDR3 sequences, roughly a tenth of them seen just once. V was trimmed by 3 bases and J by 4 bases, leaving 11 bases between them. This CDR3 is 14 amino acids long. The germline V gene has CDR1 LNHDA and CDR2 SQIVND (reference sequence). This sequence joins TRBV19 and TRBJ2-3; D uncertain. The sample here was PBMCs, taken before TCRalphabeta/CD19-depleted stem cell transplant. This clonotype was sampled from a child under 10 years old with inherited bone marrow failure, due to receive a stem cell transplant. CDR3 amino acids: CASSILRNADTQYF. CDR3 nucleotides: TGTGCCAGTAGTATTCTTCGGAACGCAGATACGCAGTATTTT.